This TCR beta chain was sequenced during a study of T and B cells in COVID-19 patients. At the level of the study: Active-infection patients were older, median 67 years, than recovered patients, median roughly 35 years. General observations from the study: Patients with COVID-19 reportedly showed strongly skewed T cell receptor beta variable and joining gene usage. Symptomatic-phase blood samples from mildly ill patients and early samples from severe cases were scarce.

As to this clonotype: Its antigen is unidentified.

Germline CDR1 MNHNY, CDR2 SVGAGI (reference sequence). This CDR3 spans 16 amino acids. Germline trimming cut 6 bases from V and 0 bases from J; bases unmatched to any gene: 3. Blood genomic DNA input for TRB amplification was about 240-500 ng. TRB rearrangements were amplified by multiplex PCR with BIOMED2 TRB-A/B primers. A single record per CDR3 protein comes from TCRdb applying MiXCR to the multiplex PCR reads. The data show thousands of distinct CDR3 sequences, around 28% seen once. The sequenced sample consisted of blood. This clonotype was sampled from a human donor who had recovered from COVID-19. The chain links TRBV6-6 to TRBJ2-6; 9 nucleotides match TRBD1. CDR3 DNA: TGTGCCAGCAGCCCGACAGGGGGCTCTGGGGCCAACGTCCTGACTTTC. Its translation is CASSPTGGSGANVLTF.